Shown below are 14 T cell receptor beta chains from a single sample sequenced in a study of neurological immune-mediated disorders (dated by TCRdb to 2018 to 2020). Libraries were prepared through 5' RACE. Sequencing used an Illumina HiSeq 2500. TCRdb reworked the public reads: Q25 trimming with fastp, MiXCR clone assembly, productive beta chains retained. Rows with a matching CDR3 protein are joined into one entry that keeps the most common DNA and genes. The sample table lists 40,000 to 50,000 distinct CDR3 sequences, about 2% of them with a count of one. The top ten clonotypes cover roughly 2.1% of the sample. Sequenced input: PBMCs. All receptors derive from a woman aged 40 to 50 with multiple sclerosis.

At least ten counts were recorded for this clonotype. This rearrangement joins TRBV5-1 to TRBJ1-1; D not certain. CDR3 length: 13 amino acids. Germline V lookup: CDR1 SGHRS, CDR2 YFSETQ. Trimming pared 4 bases from V and 2 bases from J, leaving 9 bases between. The CDR3 loop reads CASSEQLNTEAFF. CDR3 nucleotide sequence: TGCGCCAGCAGCGAGCAACTCAACACTGAAGCTTTCTTT.

This clonotype has at least ten counts. The chain uses TRBV5-5 and TRBJ2-7; D tentatively fits TRBD1 or TRBD2 (5 bases each). The germline V gene has CDR1 SGHKS and CDR2 YYEKEE (reference sequence). CDR3 size: 15 residues. V gave up 8 bases and J gave up 3 bases, with 21 bases separating them. DNA of the CDR3: TGTGCCAGTTCATTACAATACGGGACGAACTACGAGCAGTACTTC. It codes for CASSLQYGTNYEQYF.

This clonotype was observed at least ten times. The CDR3 here is CSARDFQETQYF. The CDR3, as DNA: TGCAGTGCTAGGGACTTCCAAGAGACCCAGTACTTC. This chain uses TRBV20-1 with TRBJ2-5; D possibly corresponds to TRBD2 (5 bases). Germline CDR1 is DFQATT and CDR2 is SNEGSKA (reference sequence). V was pared by 3 bases and J by 1 base, with 6 bases between. The CDR3 is 12 residues long.

Ten or more counts support this clonotype. J is TRBJ2-7 and V is TRBV29-1, with 7 bases identical to TRBD2. Germline CDR1 is SQVTM and CDR2 is ANQGSEA. This CDR3 has 17 residues. The ends lost 8 bases at V and 3 bases at J; junction bases unmatched: 22. The CDR3 nucleotides read TGCAGCCCGGAAGGGAGGGACGGGACCCAAGGAGGCTACGAGCAGTACTTC. It specifies CSPEGRDGTQGGYEQYF.

This clonotype was observed at least ten times. J is TRBJ2-5 and V is TRBV4-1; D might be TRBD2 (5 bases). Trimming stripped 1 base from V and 1 base from J, with 7 bases between. The CDR3 has 14 residues. Germline V CDR1 and CDR2: MGHRA, YSYEKL. Written as DNA, the CDR3 is TGCGCCAGCAGCCAAGTGGAGGTCCAAGAGACCCAGTACTTC. This codes for CASSQVEVQETQYF.

This clonotype was counted ten times or more. V usage is TRBV20-1 and J usage is TRBJ2-5, with TRBD1 matching over 8 bases. This CDR3 has 16 residues. Germline V gene sequence: CDR1 DFQATT, CDR2 SNEGSKA (reference sequence). Trimming removed 0 bases from V and 4 bases from J; junction bases left unmatched: 10. The DNA for the CDR3 is TGCAGTGCTAGAGAGGTTCTGCGGACAGGGAGAGAGACCCAGTACTTC. Translated: CSAREVLRTGRETQYF.

This clonotype was observed many times. V gene TRBV27 combines with J gene TRBJ2-2; D could derive from TRBD1 or TRBD2 (6 bases each). The V and J ends lost 0 bases and 5 bases respectively, with 10 bases between them. Germline CDR1 MNHEY, CDR2 SMNVEV (reference sequence). CDR3 length equals 15 residues. The CDR3 loop reads CASSLSGGRTGELFF. The CDR3 nucleotides read TGTGCCAGCAGTTTATCGGGGGGCCGTACCGGGGAGCTGTTTTTT.

This clonotype was detected ten times or more. The V call is TRBV2, the J call TRBJ1-2; D unresolved. CDR1 is SNHLY and CDR2 is FYNNEI in the germline V gene. The CDR3 is 18 residues long. Trimming took off 11 bases at V and 4 bases at J, with 32 bases between the two ends. Written as DNA, the CDR3 is TGTGCCCGCTCGAAGGGCGGCCTGGGAGGTATTGTCTCCTATGGCTACACCTTC. Translating it yields CARSKGGLGGIVSYGYTF.

This clonotype occurred many times. V usage is TRBV5-1 and J usage is TRBJ2-1; 8 bases line up with TRBD1. The CDR3 spans 15 residues. V trimming: 0 bases; J trimming: 4 bases; junction bases outside the gene matches: 3. Germline V gene sequence: CDR1 SGHRS, CDR2 YFSETQ. CDR3 region: CASSLEQGGYNEQFF. The CDR3 DNA follows: TGCGCCAGCAGCTTGGAACAGGGGGGATACAATGAGCAGTTCTTC.

This clonotype occurred many times. The gene calls are TRBV5-6 and TRBJ2-3, with 9 positions matching TRBD2. J lost 1 base, V lost 4 bases, and 7 bases had no gene match. The CDR3 sequence is 16 residues long. Germline V gives CDR1 SGHDT, CDR2 YYEEEE. CDR3 sequence reads: CASSLRASGGTDTQYF. CDR3 DNA sequence: TGTGCCAGCAGCCTTAGGGCTAGCGGGGGCACAGATACGCAGTATTTT.

This clonotype was seen many times. This chain joins TRBV4-1 and TRBJ2-7; TRBD1 might be the D (5 bases). The CDR3 loop spans 17 amino acids. The germline V and J ends were trimmed by 5 bases and 0 bases, with 20 bases remaining between them. Germline values: CDR1 MGHRA, CDR2 YSYEKL. CDR3 region: CASSERWGRRNSYEQYF. In DNA form, the CDR3 reads TGCGCCAGCAGCGAGAGATGGGGCAGGCGGAACTCCTACGAGCAGTACTTC.

This clonotype was seen many times. The gene calls are TRBV5-1 and TRBJ1-1, with 9 positions matching TRBD1. The J segment lost 3 bases and the V segment lost 4 bases, leaving 7 bases of the junction unmatched. Germline V lookup: CDR1 SGHRS, CDR2 YFSETQ. This CDR3 contains 15 residues. In DNA form, the CDR3 reads TGCGCCAGCAGCGTGGGACAGGGTTGGTACACTGAAGCTTTCTTT. Its translation: CASSVGQGWYTEAFF.

This clonotype appeared a few times. The genes are TRBV20-1 and TRBJ2-2; TRBD2 aligns across 8 bases. V was pared by 3 bases and J by 4 bases, with 13 bases of the junction left unmatched. This CDR3 has 17 residues. CDR1 and CDR2 from the germline V gene are DFQATT and SNEGSKA (reference sequence). The CDR3 region has the DNA TGCAGTGCTAGCGCCGATCTAGCCGGGGGGGGCACCGGGGAGCTGTTTTTT. Translation gives CSASADLAGGGTGELFF.

In its sample, this clonotype was seen many times. The chain uses TRBV7-6 and TRBJ1-5, with D unclear. The germline V and J ends were trimmed by 5 bases and 6 bases, with 14 bases remaining between them. Germline V lookup: CDR1 SGHVS, CDR2 FNYEAQ. This CDR3 has 14 amino acids. Written as DNA, the CDR3 is TGTGCCAGCAGCCTGAAGCCGACGGGTCAGCCCCAGCATTTT. This sequence encodes CASSLKPTGQPQHF. The complete variable domain, with remaining parts taken from reference TRBV7-6 and TRBJ1-5, reads GAGVSQSPRYKVTKRGQDVALRCDPISGHVSLYWYRQALGQGPEFLTYFNYEAQQDKSGLPNDRFSAERPEGSISTLTIQRTEQRDSAMYRCASSLKPTGQPQHFGDGTRLSIL.